This TCR beta chain was documented in a study of identical twins. The CDR3 loop spans 11 amino acids. V was pared by 2 bases and J by 7 bases, with 5 bases between. All of the donors were Caucasians in good health. From the 5' RACE reads, TCRdb called clonotypes with MiXCR, one entry per CDR3 protein. This table has 690,000 or so distinct CDR3 sequences, over 8.5% appearing once. These data were also filed under a second study, of yellow fever vaccine responses in identical twins.

The sequence was obtained from a woman between 18 and 29 years old in good health. The chain couples TRBV12-3 or TRBV12-4 to TRBJ1-1; no definite D call. Sequencing was carried out using PBMCs. In DNA form, the CDR3 reads TGTGCCAGCAGTTTAAAACGTGAAGCTTTCTTT. Amino acid sequence: CASSLKREAFF.